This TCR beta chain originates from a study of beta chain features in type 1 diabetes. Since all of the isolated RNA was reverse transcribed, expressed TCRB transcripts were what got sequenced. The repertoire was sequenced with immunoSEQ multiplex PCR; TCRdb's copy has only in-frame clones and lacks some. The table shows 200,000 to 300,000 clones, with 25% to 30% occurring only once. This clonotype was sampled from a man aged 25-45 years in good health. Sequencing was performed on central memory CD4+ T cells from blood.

The chain's CDR3 is CASSLVASFTTSTDTQYF. Written as DNA, the CDR3 is TGTGCCAGCAGCTTGGTGGCATCTTTTACTACTAGCACAGATACGCAGTATTTT. This sequence joins TRBV5-6 and TRBJ2-3; D is undetermined. The CDR3 has 18 amino acids. The V end lost 0 bases, the J end lost 0 bases, and 17 bases lay between the germline ends. CDR1 is SGHDT, CDR2 YYEEEE, per germline.